This is a list of T cell receptor beta chains from one sample in a study of cytomegalovirus exposure and HLA in healthy donors. Only in-frame clones appear in the TCRdb table, and some are missing; sequencing was by immunoSEQ multiplex PCR. The data show some 180,000 clones, around 80% seen once. The sample consisted of PBMCs. The origin of the receptors is a man between 35 and 55 years old in good health and CMV-seronegative. Both conserved end residues are part of each CDR3. Fields, in order: D gene, V gene, clone size, J gene, CDR3 protein, CDR3 DNA. The D gene is left open where the match is weak. Not every row has a clone size; where given, it reads once, few, many or a size class.

D gene: NA; V gene: TRBV28; clone size: few; J gene: TRBJ1-5; CDR3 protein: CASSPRGGHQPQHF; CDR3 DNA: TGTGCCAGCAGTCCCCGGGGTGGCCATCAGCCCCAGCATTTT
D gene: NA; V gene: TRBV30; clone size: NA; J gene: TRBJ2-6; CDR3 protein: CASTNPSSGANVLTF; CDR3 DNA: TGTGCCTCAACAAACCCATCGTCTGGGGCCAACGTCCTGACTTTC
D gene: TRBD2; V gene: TRBV29-1; clone size: once; J gene: TRBJ2-7; CDR3 protein: CSGATSGSDEQYF; CDR3 DNA: TGCAGCGGTGCGACTAGCGGGAGCGACGAGCAGTACTTC
D gene: NA; V gene: TRBV5-1; clone size: NA; J gene: TRBJ2-7; CDR3 protein: CASSKQSQGLNEQYF; CDR3 DNA: TGCGCCAGCAGCAAACAATCACAGGGTTTGAACGAGCAGTACTTC
D gene: NA; V gene: TRBV10-3; clone size: NA; J gene: TRBJ1-2; CDR3 protein: CAISEVAGNGYTF; CDR3 DNA: TGTGCCATCAGTGAGGTCGCAGGGAACGGCTACACCTTC
D gene: NA; V gene: TRBV6-5; clone size: NA; J gene: TRBJ1-5; CDR3 protein: CASSKTPYSNQPQHF; CDR3 DNA: TGTGCCAGCAGTAAGACACCATATAGCAATCAGCCCCAGCATTTT
D gene: NA; V gene: TRBV2; clone size: NA; J gene: TRBJ2-5; CDR3 protein: CASRTDSAGETQYF; CDR3 DNA: TGTGCCAGCAGGACGGACTCGGCGGGAGAGACCCAGTACTTC
D gene: NA; V gene: TRBV4-3; clone size: NA; J gene: TRBJ2-5; CDR3 protein: CASSQDNSGKETQYF; CDR3 DNA: TGCGCCAGCAGCCAAGATAATAGCGGAAAAGAGACCCAGTACTTC
D gene: NA; V gene: TRBV19; clone size: NA; J gene: TRBJ1-1; CDR3 protein: CASSLQAAYMNTEAFF; CDR3 DNA: TGTGCCAGTAGTCTTCAGGCAGCTTACATGAACACTGAAGCTTTCTTT
D gene: NA; V gene: TRBV7-2; clone size: NA; J gene: TRBJ2-7; CDR3 protein: CASSPGRNEQYF; CDR3 DNA: TGTGCCAGCAGCCCAGGAAGGAACGAGCAGTACTTC
D gene: TRBD2; V gene: TRBV7-6; clone size: NA; J gene: TRBJ2-2; CDR3 protein: CASSSLKLAGNTGELFF; CDR3 DNA: TGTGCCAGCAGCTCCCTGAAACTAGCGGGGAACACCGGGGAGCTGTTTTTT